This T cell receptor beta chain was identified during a study of cytomegalovirus exposure and HLA in healthy donors. Study context: The same platform as the approximately 670 first-cohort repertoires was used for the 120 validation repertoires, a later analysis reported. Overall study findings and caveats: Most TCR sequences were seen very rarely across donors, but some public TCRs occurred in many.

About this clone itself: Its specificity is not known.

The method was immunoSEQ multiplex PCR; TCRdb's version includes in-frame clones alone and lacks a portion of them. The table lists about 360,000 clones, about nine tenths of them singletons. CDR1 is LGHNA and CDR2 is YNFKEQ in the germline V gene. V lost 0 bases and J 14 bases, leaving 13 bases between the germline ends. This CDR3 has 13 amino acids. This receptor was taken from a woman aged 18-29 years in good health and CMV-seronegative. Material for sequencing was PBMCs. The chain recombines TRBV4-2 with TRBJ1-4, with D unresolved. This CDR3 reads CASSQDRDSDLFF. The CDR3 DNA sequence: TGTGCCAGCAGCCAAGATAGAGACTCCGATCTGTTTTTT.